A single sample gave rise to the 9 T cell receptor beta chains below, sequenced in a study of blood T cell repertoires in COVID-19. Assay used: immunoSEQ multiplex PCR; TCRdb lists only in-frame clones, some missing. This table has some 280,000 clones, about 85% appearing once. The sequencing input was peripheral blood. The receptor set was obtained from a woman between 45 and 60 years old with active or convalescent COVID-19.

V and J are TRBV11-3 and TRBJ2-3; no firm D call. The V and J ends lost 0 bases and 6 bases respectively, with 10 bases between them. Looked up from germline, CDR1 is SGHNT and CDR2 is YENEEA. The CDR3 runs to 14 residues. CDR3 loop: CASSLDPVSDTQYF. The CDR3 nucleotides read TGTGCCAGCAGCTTAGATCCCGTTTCGGATACGCAGTATTTT.

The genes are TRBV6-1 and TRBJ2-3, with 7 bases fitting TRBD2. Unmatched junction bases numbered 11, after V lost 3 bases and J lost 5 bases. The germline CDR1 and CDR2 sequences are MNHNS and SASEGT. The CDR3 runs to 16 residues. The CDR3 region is CASSERYRGGRDTQYF. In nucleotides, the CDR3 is TGTGCCAGCAGTGAGCGATACCGGGGAGGGAGAGATACGCAGTATTTT.

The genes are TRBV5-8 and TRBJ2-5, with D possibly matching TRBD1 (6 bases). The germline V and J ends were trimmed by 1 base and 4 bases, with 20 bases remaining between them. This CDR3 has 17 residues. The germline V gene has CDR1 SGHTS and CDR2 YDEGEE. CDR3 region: CASSLTHRDIGGETQYF. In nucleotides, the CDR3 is TGTGCCAGCAGCTTGACCCACCGGGACATCGGAGGAGAGACCCAGTACTTC.

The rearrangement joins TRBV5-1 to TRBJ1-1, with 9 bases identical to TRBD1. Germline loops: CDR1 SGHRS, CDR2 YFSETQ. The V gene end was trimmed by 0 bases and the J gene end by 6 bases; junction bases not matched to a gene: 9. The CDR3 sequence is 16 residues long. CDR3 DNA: TGCGCCAGCAGCTTGGCCGGGACAGGGATGTCTTCTGAAGCTTTCTTT. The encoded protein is CASSLAGTGMSSEAFF.

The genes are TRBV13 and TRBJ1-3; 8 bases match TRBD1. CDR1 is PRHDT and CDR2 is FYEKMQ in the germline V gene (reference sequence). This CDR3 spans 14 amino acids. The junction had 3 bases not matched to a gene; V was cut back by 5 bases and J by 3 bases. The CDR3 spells CASSTGTGGNTIYF. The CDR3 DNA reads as TGTGCCAGCAGCACTGGGACAGGTGGAAACACCATATATTTT.

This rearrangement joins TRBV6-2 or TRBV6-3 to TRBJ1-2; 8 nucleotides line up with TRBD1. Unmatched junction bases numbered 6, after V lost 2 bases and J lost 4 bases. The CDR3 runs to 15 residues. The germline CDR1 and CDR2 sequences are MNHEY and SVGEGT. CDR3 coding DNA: TGTGCCAGCAGTTACGGCGCAGGGGGCGGCTATGGCTACACCTTC. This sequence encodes CASSYGAGGGYGYTF.

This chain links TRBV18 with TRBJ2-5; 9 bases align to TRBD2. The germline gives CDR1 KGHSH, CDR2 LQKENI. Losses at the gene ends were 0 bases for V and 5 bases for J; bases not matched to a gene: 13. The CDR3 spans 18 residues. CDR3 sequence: CASSPPAWVAGEVETQYF. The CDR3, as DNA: TGTGCCAGCTCACCACCCGCATGGGTAGCGGGAGAAGTGGAGACCCAGTACTTC.

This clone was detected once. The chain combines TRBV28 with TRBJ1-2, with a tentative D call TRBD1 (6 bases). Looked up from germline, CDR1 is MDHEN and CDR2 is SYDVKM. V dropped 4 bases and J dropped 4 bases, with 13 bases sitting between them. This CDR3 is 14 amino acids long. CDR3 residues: CASSSGGLGYGYTF. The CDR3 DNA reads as TGTGCCAGCAGTTCGGGGGGCCTGGGCTATGGCTACACCTTC.

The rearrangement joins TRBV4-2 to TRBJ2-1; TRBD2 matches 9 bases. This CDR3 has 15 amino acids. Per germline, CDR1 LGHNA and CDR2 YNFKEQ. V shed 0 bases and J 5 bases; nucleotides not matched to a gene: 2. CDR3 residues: CASSQEGLAHNEQFF. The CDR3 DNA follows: TGTGCCAGCAGCCAAGAGGGACTAGCCCACAATGAGCAGTTCTTC.